The 20 T cell receptor beta chains reported below all come from one sample, sequenced in a study of memory CD4+ T cells and cytomegalovirus serostatus. The sort gate was single viable CD3+CD4+CD8-CD45RO+ cells for memory CD4+ T cells. The method was immunoSEQ multiplex PCR; TCRdb's version includes in-frame clones alone and lacks a portion of them. The repertoire holds around 99,000 clones, with about four fifths as singletons. The material sequenced was memory CD4+ T cells from blood. These receptors all come from an adult in good health and CMV-seropositive.

This clone was counted a few times. V is TRBV6-1 and J is TRBJ1-2; 9 nucleotides agree with TRBD1. V dropped 7 bases and J dropped 0; count of bases not matched to a gene: 6. Germline loops: CDR1 MNHNS, CDR2 SASEGT. The CDR3 is 15 amino acids. The CDR3 nucleotides are TGTGCCAGCACTTTCGACAGGGGGGCTAACTATGGCTACACCTTC. Translation gives CASTFDRGANYGYTF.

CDR3 nucleotide sequence: TGTGCCAGCAGCCCCGGGACAGCCCAAGAGACCCAGTACTTC. Translation: CASSPGTAQETQYF. The chain links TRBV5-4 to TRBJ2-5, with TRBD1 identical over 7 bases. V lost 4 bases, J lost 1 base, and 4 bases stayed unmatched. The CDR3 length is 14 residues. Germline lookup yields CDR1 SGHNT and CDR2 YYREEE (reference sequence).

This clone has only one observation. The J gene is TRBJ1-1, the V gene TRBV15; D is possibly TRBD1 (5 bases). Germline V gene lookup returns CDR1 LNHNV and CDR2 YYDKDF (reference sequence). This CDR3 has 18 residues. Between the trimmed V and J ends, which lost 0 bases and 3 bases, there was a span of 20 bases. In DNA form, the CDR3 reads TGTGCCACCAGCAGAGATCAAAGACAGCTGGGTGGGCACACTGAAGCTTTCTTT. Its translation is CATSRDQRQLGGHTEAFF. Variable domain in full (rest from reference TRBV15 and TRBJ1-1): DAMVIQNPRYQVTQFGKPVTLSCSQTLNHNVMYWYQQKSSQAPKLLFHYYDKDFNNEADTPDNFQSRRPNTSFCFLDIRSPGLGDTAMYLCATSRDQRQLGGHTEAFFGQGTRLTVV.

J is TRBJ2-3 and V is TRBV11-3; D gene ambiguous. V was trimmed by 8 bases and J by 1 base, leaving 7 bases between them. The CDR3 consists of 12 residues. Germline CDR1 is SGHNT and CDR2 is YENEEA. CDR3 sequence (DNA): TGTGCCAGCTCCTCCGGCACAGATACGCAGTATTTT. This gives the protein CASSSGTDTQYF.

The V call is TRBV19, the J call TRBJ1-2; TRBD1 agrees at 10 bases. The CDR3 runs to 15 residues. Germline CDR1 reads LNHDA; CDR2 reads SQIVND (reference sequence). Trimming at V came to 3 bases and at J to 4 bases, leaving 5 bases not matched to a gene. This chain's CDR3 is CASSMTGGASYGYTF. The CDR3, as DNA: TGTGCCAGTAGTATGACAGGGGGCGCGTCCTATGGCTACACCTTC.

Only one count was recorded for this clone. This chain uses TRBV6-4 with TRBJ2-2; D call uncertain. With 3 bases removed from V and 1 base from J, the gap between germline ends came to 6 bases. The CDR3 is 14 amino acids. Germline V gene sequence: CDR1 MRHNA, CDR2 SNTAGT. CDR3 in amino acids: CASSEFQNTGELFF. The CDR3 region has the DNA TGTGCCAGCAGTGAGTTCCAGAACACCGGGGAGCTGTTTTTT.

By sample fraction, this clone is medium-sized. This chain links TRBV5-4 with TRBJ2-2, with 12 bases fitting TRBD1. The junction had 16 bases not matched to a gene; V was cut back by 9 bases and J by 7 bases. This CDR3 comprises 17 residues. Per germline, CDR1 SGHNT and CDR2 YYREEE (reference sequence). CDR3 DNA: TGTGCCACCAAGCCCGGGACAGGGGGCGTTATGGTCGGGGAGCTGTTTTTT. Amino acids: CATKPGTGGVMVGELFF.

The chain links TRBV5-1 to TRBJ2-1; D is possibly TRBD1 or TRBD2 (5 bases each). The CDR3 runs to 13 residues. Germline V gene sequence: CDR1 SGHRS, CDR2 YFSETQ. V lost 4 bases and J 4 bases, leaving 9 bases between the germline ends. CDR3 region: CASSMGPYNEQFF. CDR3 DNA: TGCGCCAGCAGCATGGGACCTTACAATGAGCAGTTCTTC.

The J gene is TRBJ2-5, the V gene TRBV18, with a weak D call TRBD1 (6 bases). Germline loops: CDR1 KGHSH, CDR2 LQKENI. CDR3 length: 13 residues. V was pared by 4 bases and J by 1 base, with 7 bases between. The CDR3 region is CASSRDIQETQYF. CDR3 coding DNA: TGTGCCAGCTCACGGGACATCCAAGAGACCCAGTACTTC. Full variable domain (rest looked up from reference TRBV18 and TRBJ2-5): NAGVMQNPRHLVRRRGQEARLRCSPMKGHSHVYWYRQLPEEGLKFMVYLQKENIIDESGMPKERFSAEFPKEGPSILRIQQVVRGDSAAYFCASSRDIQETQYFGPGTRLLVL.

This clone was detected only once. This rearrangement joins TRBV29-1 to TRBJ2-7; 9 bases align to TRBD1. V lost 6 bases, J lost 5 bases, and 11 bases stayed unmatched. CDR1 is SQVTM, CDR2 ANQGSEA, per germline. CDR3 size: 14 residues. The CDR3 DNA follows: TGCAGCGTCCGAAGGGACAGGGAATCCCACGAGCAGTACTTC. It is translated as CSVRRDRESHEQYF.

J is TRBJ2-1 and V is TRBV7-3; the match to TRBD2 covers 7 bases. J lost 7 bases, V lost 4 bases, and 4 bases had no gene match. The germline CDR1 and CDR2 sequences are SGHTA and FQGTGA. CDR3 length equals 13 residues. CDR3 residues: CASSSNSGNEQFF. CDR3 DNA: TGTGCCAGCAGCTCAAATAGCGGGAATGAGCAGTTCTTC.

The chain couples TRBV7-9 to TRBJ1-5; 7 bases line up with TRBD1. This CDR3 is built from 15 residues. Germline values: CDR1 SEHNR, CDR2 FQNEAQ (reference sequence). V lost 5 bases, J lost 11 bases, and 15 bases stayed unmatched. The DNA of the CDR3 is TGTGCCAGCAGCCCATCTGGACAGGCCGTAGGGACCCAGCATTTT. Its protein product is CASSPSGQAVGTQHF.

This clone was picked up one time. The chain joins TRBV7-3 to TRBJ2-2, with 12 bases aligning to TRBD2. Germline loops: CDR1 SGHTA, CDR2 FQGTGA. Unmatched junction bases numbered 4, after V lost 5 bases and J lost 6 bases. The CDR3 runs 15 residues. The CDR3 DNA follows: TGTGCCAGCAGCCCGACTAGCGGGAGTCCCGGGGAGCTGTTTTTT. It codes for CASSPTSGSPGELFF.

This chain joins TRBV18 and TRBJ2-7; TRBD1 matches 8 bases. Losses at the gene ends were 3 bases for V and 2 bases for J; bases not matched to a gene: 6. Germline V lookup: CDR1 KGHSH, CDR2 LQKENI. There are 15 residues in the CDR3. The CDR3 bases are TGTGCCAGCTCACCCGCCGCAGGGGGCACCTACGAGCAGTACTTC. This gives the protein CASSPAAGGTYEQYF.

This chain uses TRBV18 with TRBJ2-7; D is uncertain. Germline CDR1 reads KGHSH; CDR2 reads LQKENI. The CDR3 covers 15 residues. V was cut by 3 bases and J by 2 bases, with 14 bases left in between. CDR3: CASSPRSESTYEQYF. The CDR3 DNA reads as TGTGCCAGCTCACCCCGTTCCGAAAGCACCTACGAGCAGTACTTC.

The gene calls are TRBV6-6 and TRBJ2-7; either TRBD1 or TRBD2 may supply D (5 bases each). Trimming took off 7 bases at V and 0 bases at J, with 16 bases between the two ends. The length of the CDR3 is 15 residues. Germline CDR1 reads MNHNY; CDR2 reads SVGAGI (reference sequence). The DNA for the CDR3 is TGTGCCAGCAACACGGGACGGCAATTCTCCTACGAGCAGTACTTC. Translated: CASNTGRQFSYEQYF.

The V gene is TRBV7-9, the J gene TRBJ2-1; 13 nucleotides match TRBD2. The V segment lost 2 bases and the J segment 7 bases; nucleotides outside the gene matches: 8. The CDR3 covers 17 residues. In germline, CDR1 is SEHNR, CDR2 FQNEAQ (reference sequence). The CDR3 loop is CASSLKLAGGSRNEQFF. The CDR3 nucleotides are TGTGCCAGCAGCTTAAAACTAGCGGGAGGGTCACGGAATGAGCAGTTCTTC.

The chain links TRBV19 to TRBJ1-5; D uncertain. CDR3 length: 15 residues. Germline lookup yields CDR1 LNHDA and CDR2 SQIVND (reference sequence). V was clipped by 3 bases and J by 2 bases, with 11 bases between them. CDR3 sequence: CASSIKEGRNQPQHF. CDR3 DNA: TGTGCCAGTAGTATTAAGGAGGGCCGCAATCAGCCCCAGCATTTT.

This clone came up once. V is TRBV6-1 and J is TRBJ2-2; D is perhaps TRBD2 (5 bases). Trimming cost V 6 bases and J 2 bases, with 10 bases left between them. Germline V CDR1 and CDR2: MNHNS, SASEGT. CDR3 size: 14 residues. The CDR3 protein is CASSVDSNTGELFF. CDR3 bases: TGTGCCAGCAGCGTGGACTCTAACACCGGGGAGCTGTTTTTT.

The chain links TRBV19 to TRBJ1-2; TRBD1 agrees at 7 bases. Germline lookup yields CDR1 LNHDA and CDR2 SQIVND (reference sequence). Germline trimming cut 3 bases from V and 5 bases from J; bases unmatched to any gene: 9. CDR3 length equals 15 residues. In DNA form, the CDR3 reads TGTGCCAGTAGTATTGCGGCTGACAGGGTTTATGGCTACACCTTC. It translates to CASSIAADRVYGYTF.